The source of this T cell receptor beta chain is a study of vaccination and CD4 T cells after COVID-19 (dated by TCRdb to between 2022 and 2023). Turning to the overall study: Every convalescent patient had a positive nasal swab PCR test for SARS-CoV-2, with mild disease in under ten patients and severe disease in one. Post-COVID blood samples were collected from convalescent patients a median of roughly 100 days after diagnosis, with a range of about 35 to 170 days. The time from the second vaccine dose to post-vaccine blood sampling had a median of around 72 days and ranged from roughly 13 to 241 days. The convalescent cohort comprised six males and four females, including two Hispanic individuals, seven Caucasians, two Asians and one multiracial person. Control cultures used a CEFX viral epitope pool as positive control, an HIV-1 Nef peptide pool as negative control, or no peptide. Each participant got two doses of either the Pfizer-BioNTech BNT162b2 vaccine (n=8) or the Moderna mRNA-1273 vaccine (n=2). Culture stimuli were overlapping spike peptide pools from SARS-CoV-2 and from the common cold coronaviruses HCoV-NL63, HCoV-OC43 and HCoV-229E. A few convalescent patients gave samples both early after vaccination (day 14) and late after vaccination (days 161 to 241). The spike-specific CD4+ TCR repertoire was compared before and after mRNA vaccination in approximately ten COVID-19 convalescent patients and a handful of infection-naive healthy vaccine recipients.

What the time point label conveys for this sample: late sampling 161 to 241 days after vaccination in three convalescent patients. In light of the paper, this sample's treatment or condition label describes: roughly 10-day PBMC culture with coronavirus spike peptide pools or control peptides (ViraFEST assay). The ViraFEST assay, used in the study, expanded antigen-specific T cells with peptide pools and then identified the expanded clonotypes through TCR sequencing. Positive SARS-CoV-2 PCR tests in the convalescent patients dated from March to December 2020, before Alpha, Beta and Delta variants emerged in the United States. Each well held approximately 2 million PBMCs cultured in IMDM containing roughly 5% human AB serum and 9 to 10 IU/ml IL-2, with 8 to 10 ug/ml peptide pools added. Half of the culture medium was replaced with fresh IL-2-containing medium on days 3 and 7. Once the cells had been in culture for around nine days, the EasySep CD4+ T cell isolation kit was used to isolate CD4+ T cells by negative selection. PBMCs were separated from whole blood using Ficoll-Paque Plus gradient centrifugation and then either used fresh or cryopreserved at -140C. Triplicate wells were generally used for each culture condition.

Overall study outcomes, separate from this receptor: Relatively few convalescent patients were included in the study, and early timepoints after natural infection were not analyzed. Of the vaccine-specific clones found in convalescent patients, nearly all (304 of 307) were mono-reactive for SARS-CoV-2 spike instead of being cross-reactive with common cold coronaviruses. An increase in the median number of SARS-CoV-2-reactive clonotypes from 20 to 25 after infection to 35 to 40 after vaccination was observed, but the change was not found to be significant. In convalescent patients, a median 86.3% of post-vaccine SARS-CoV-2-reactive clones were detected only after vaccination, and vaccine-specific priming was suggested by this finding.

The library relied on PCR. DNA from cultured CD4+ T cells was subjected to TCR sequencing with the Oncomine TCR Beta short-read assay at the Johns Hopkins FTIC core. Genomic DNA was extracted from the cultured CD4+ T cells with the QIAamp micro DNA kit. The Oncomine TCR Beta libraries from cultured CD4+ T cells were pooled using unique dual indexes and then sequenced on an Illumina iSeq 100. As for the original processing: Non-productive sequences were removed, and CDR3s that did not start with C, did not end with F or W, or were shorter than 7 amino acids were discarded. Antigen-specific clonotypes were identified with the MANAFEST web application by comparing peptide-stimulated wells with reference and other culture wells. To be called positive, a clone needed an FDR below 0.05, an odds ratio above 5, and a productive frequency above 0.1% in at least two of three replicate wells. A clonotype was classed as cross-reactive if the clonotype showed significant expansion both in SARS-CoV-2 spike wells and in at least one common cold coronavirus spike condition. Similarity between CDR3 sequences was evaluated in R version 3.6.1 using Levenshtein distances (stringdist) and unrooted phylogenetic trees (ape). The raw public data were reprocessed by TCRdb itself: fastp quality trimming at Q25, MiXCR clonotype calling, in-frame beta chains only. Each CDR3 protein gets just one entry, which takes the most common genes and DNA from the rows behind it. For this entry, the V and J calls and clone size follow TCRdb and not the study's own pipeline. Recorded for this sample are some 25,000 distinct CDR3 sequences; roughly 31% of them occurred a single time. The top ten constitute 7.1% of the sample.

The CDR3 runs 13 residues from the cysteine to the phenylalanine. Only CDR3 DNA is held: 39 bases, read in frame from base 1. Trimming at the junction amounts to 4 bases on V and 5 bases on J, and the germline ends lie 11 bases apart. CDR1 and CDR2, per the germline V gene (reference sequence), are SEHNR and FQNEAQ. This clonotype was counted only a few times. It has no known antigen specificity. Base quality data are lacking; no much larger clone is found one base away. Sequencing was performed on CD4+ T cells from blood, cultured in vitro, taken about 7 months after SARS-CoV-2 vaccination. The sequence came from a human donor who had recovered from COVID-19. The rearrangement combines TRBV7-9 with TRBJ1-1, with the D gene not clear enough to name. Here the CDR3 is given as CASSSYLGTEAFF. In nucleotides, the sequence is TGTGCCAGCAGCTCCTACTTAGGGACTGAAGCTTTCTTT.